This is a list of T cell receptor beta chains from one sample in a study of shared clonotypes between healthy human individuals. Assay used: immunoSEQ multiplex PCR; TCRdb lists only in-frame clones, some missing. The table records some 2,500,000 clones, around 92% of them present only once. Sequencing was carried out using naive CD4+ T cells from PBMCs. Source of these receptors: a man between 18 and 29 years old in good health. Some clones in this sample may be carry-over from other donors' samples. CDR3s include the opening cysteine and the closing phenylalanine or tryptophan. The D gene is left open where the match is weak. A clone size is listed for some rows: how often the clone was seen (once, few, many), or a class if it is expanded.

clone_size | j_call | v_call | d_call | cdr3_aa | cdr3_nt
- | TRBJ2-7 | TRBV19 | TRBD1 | CASSIVSGTGNYEQYF | TGTGCCAGTAGTATTGTCTCCGGGACAGGGAATTACGAGCAGTACTTC
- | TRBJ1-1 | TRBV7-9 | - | CASSLQAGSTEAFF | TGTGCCAGCAGCTTACAGGCAGGTAGCACTGAAGCTTTCTTT
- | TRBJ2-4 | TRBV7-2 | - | CASSPEPAKNIQYF | TGTGCCAGCAGCCCGGAACCGGCCAAAAACATTCAGTACTTC
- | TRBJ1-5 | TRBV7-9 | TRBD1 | CASSKDRGLLNQPQHF | TGTGCCAGCAGCAAGGACAGGGGACTACTTAATCAGCCCCAGCATTTT
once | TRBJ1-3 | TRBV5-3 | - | CARSLSGNTIYF | TGTGCCAGAAGCTTGTCTGGAAACACCATATATTTT
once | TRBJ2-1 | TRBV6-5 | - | CASSRDFYNEQFF | TGTGCCAGCAGCCGGGACTTTTACAATGAGCAGTTCTTC
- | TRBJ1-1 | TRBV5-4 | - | CASSFRDGNTEAFF | TGTGCCAGCAGCTTTCGGGACGGGAACACTGAAGCTTTCTTT
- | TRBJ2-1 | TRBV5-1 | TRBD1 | CASTKDRGSDNEQFF | TGCGCCAGCACCAAGGACAGGGGAAGTGACAATGAGCAGTTCTTC
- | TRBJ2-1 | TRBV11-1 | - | CASSLVPRENEQFF | TGTGCCAGCAGCTTAGTTCCTCGCGAGAATGAGCAGTTCTTC
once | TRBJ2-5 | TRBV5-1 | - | CASSLTASVQETQYF | TGCGCCAGCAGCTTGACGGCCAGCGTACAAGAGACCCAGTACTTC
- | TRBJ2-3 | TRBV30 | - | CAWSVPAGTDTQYF | TGTGCCTGGAGTGTACCGGCGGGGACAGATACGCAGTATTTT
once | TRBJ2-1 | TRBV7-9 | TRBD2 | CASNPGTSGGYNEQFF | TGTGCCAGCAACCCTGGGACTAGCGGGGGGTACAATGAGCAGTTCTTC
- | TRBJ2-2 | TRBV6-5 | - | CASSYQTGVGELFF | TGTGCCAGCAGTTACCAGACAGGTGTAGGGGAGCTGTTTTTT
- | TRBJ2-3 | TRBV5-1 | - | CASSLASGADTQYF | TGCGCCAGCAGCTTGGCGTCGGGGGCAGATACGCAGTATTTT
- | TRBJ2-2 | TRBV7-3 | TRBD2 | CASSLTGLAGDTGELFF | TGTGCCAGCAGCTTAACAGGACTAGCGGGAGACACCGGGGAGCTGTTTTTT
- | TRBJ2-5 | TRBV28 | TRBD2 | CASTPGGLAGTETQYF | TGTGCCAGCACCCCCGGAGGACTAGCGGGAACGGAGACCCAGTACTTC
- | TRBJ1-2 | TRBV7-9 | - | CASSLAAGQYGYTF | TGTGCCAGCAGCTTAGCCGCAGGGCAATATGGCTACACCTTC
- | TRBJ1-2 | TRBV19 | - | CASSVNRDGAHTF | TGTGCCAGTAGTGTGAACCGGGACGGTGCCCACACCTTC
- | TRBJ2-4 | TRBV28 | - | CASSSHRVNIQYF | TGTGCCAGCAGTTCACACAGGGTTAACATTCAGTACTTC
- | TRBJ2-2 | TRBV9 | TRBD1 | CASSQYRGLGTGELFF | TGTGCCAGCAGCCAATACAGGGGGCTTGGCACCGGGGAGCTGTTTTTT
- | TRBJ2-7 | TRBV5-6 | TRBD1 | CASSLNRGRGGTYEQYF | TGTGCCAGCAGCCTGAACAGGGGGCGCGGGGGCACCTACGAGCAGTACTTC
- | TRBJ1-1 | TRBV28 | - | CASSLEGRKNTEAFF | TGTGCCAGCAGTCTGGAGGGACGGAAGAACACTGAAGCTTTCTTT
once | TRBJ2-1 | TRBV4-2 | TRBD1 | CASSQDYRQGVGEQFF | TGTGCCAGCAGCCAAGATTATCGACAGGGAGTGGGCGAGCAGTTCTTC
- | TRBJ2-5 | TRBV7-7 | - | CASSVRGRETQYF | TGTGCCAGCAGCGTCCGGGGTAGAGAGACCCAGTACTTC
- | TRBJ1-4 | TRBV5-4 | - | CASSLRGLSEKLFF | TGTGCCAGCAGCTTAAGAGGGTTAAGTGAAAAACTGTTTTTT
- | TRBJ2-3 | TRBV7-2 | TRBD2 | CASSSLAGSSTDTQYF | TGTGCCAGCAGCTCCCTAGCGGGAAGCAGCACAGATACGCAGTATTTT
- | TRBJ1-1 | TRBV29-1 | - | CSVERWGTEAFF | TGCAGCGTTGAGAGGTGGGGCACTGAAGCTTTCTTT
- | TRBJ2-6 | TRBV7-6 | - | CASSSRLRPSGANVLTF | TGTGCCAGCAGCTCAAGACTGAGGCCCTCTGGGGCCAACGTCCTGACTTTC
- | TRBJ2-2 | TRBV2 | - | CASSEVVHTGELFF | TGTGCCAGCAGTGAAGTAGTTCACACCGGGGAGCTGTTTTTT
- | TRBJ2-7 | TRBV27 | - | CASSKDRITPSYEQYF | TGTGCCAGCAGTAAAGACAGAATAACACCATCCTACGAGCAGTACTTC
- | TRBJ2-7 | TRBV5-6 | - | CASSPDLDNYEQYF | TGTGCCAGCAGCCCGGACCTGGATAACTACGAGCAGTACTTC
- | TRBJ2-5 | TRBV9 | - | CASSDTGKETQYF | TGTGCCAGCAGCGACACAGGGAAAGAGACCCAGTACTTC
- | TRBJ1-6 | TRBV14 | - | CASSPDSSPLHF | TGTGCCAGCAGTCCCGACAGCTCACCCCTCCACTTT
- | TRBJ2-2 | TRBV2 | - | CASSETRVGELFF | TGTGCCAGCAGCGAAACTAGGGTCGGGGAGCTGTTTTTT
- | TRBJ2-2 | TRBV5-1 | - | CASSLASGTNTGELFF | TGCGCCAGCAGCTTGGCTTCAGGCACGAACACCGGGGAGCTGTTTTTT
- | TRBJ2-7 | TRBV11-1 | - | CASSLGGTYEQYF | TGTGCCAGCAGCTTAGGGGGGACTTACGAGCAGTACTTC
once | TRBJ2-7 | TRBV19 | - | CASSTPRGIWDEQYF | TGTGCCAGTAGTACACCCAGGGGAATCTGGGACGAGCAGTACTTC
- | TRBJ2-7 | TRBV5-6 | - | CASSSSYRGAAPSYEQYF | TGTGCCAGCAGTTCGTCTTACCGGGGGGCAGCCCCTTCCTACGAGCAGTACTTC
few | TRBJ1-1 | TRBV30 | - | CALGRQTNTEAFF | TGTGCCCTCGGCCGACAGACGAACACTGAAGCTTTCTTT
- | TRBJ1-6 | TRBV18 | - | CASSPMDSRNSPLHF | TGTGCCAGCTCACCCATGGACAGCCGTAATTCACCCCTCCACTTT
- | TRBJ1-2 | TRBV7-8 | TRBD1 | CASSATGGSGYTF | TGTGCCAGCAGCGCGACAGGGGGCAGTGGCTACACCTTC
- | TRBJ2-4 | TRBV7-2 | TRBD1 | CASSAGQVNIQYF | TGTGCCAGCAGCGCCGGACAGGTTAACATTCAGTACTTC
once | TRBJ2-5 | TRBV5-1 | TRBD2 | CASSTGLAGDKTQYF | TGCGCCAGCAGCACAGGACTAGCGGGAGACAAGACCCAGTACTTC
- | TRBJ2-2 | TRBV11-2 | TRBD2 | CASSPRLAGRTGELFF | TGTGCCAGCAGCCCAAGACTAGCGGGGCGAACCGGGGAGCTGTTTTTT
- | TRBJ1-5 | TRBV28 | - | CASTWTLGQPQHF | TGTGCCAGCACGTGGACACTTGGTCAGCCCCAGCATTTT
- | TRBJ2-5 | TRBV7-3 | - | CASSPQGRGAQYF | TGTGCCAGCAGCCCACAGGGGAGGGGGGCCCAGTACTTC
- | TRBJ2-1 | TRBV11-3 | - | CASSLGGSYNEQFF | TGTGCCAGCAGCTTAGGTGGGTCCTACAATGAGCAGTTCTTC
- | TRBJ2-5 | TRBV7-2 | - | CASSSRTVKETQYF | TGTGCCAGCAGCTCCCGGACGGTCAAAGAGACCCAGTACTTC
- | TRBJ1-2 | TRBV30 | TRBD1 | CAWSPDRAFSYTF | TGTGCCTGGAGTCCCGACAGGGCTTTTTCCTACACCTTC
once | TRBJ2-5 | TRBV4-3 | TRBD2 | CASSQGSGSLETQYF | TGCGCCAGCAGCCAAGGAAGCGGGAGTTTGGAGACCCAGTACTTC
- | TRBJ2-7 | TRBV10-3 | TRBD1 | CAIRDRQGWEQYF | TGTGCCATCAGGGACCGACAGGGTTGGGAGCAGTACTTC